This TCR beta chain stems from a study of cytomegalovirus exposure and HLA in healthy donors. A word on this clone: Its target is not known.

This PCR relied on a set of 60 Vbeta primers and 13 Jbeta primers. TCRdb's copy holds only in-frame clones and misses some; the assay was immunoSEQ multiplex PCR. In the table there are 100,000 or so clones, 65% to 85% of which are singletons. Study outcomes and limitations: A prior analysis recorded that most TCR beta V segments were productive about 87% or about 30% of the time. The CMV antigen specificity of a few CMV-associated chains was confirmed through in vitro analysis.

Per germline, CDR1 LGHNT and CDR2 FRNRAP. The CDR3 runs to 19 residues. V gave up 0 bases and J gave up 0 bases; unmatched junction bases: 13. Sequencing input: PBMCs. This chain joins TRBV12-5 and TRBJ2-7, with TRBD1 identical over 8 bases. This sequence originates from a young man in good health and CMV-seronegative. The CDR3 nucleotides read TGTGCTAGTGGTTTGGTTAAAATCAGACAGGGGACCACCTCCTACGAGCAGTACTTC. This translates into CASGLVKIRQGTTSYEQYF.